The T cell receptor beta chain under discussion was sequenced for a study of control samples from healthy donors and cancer patients. The CDR3 extends over 15 amino acids. Germline V gives CDR1 MRHNA, CDR2 SNTAGT. V lost 3 bases to trimming and J lost 1 base, with 10 bases between them. Repertoires were generated with immunoSEQ multiplex PCR, while TCRdb's copy carries only in-frame clones and drops some. This table has approximately 130,000 clones, more than 70% appearing once. The sample consisted of blood. This clonotype was obtained from a man between 60 and 75 years old in good health. This chain joins TRBV6-4 and TRBJ2-1; possibly TRBD2 for D (6 bases). CDR3 in DNA: TGTGCCAGCAGTGATGACGGGGGTTCCTACAATGAGCAGTTCTTC. It translates to CASSDDGGSYNEQFF.